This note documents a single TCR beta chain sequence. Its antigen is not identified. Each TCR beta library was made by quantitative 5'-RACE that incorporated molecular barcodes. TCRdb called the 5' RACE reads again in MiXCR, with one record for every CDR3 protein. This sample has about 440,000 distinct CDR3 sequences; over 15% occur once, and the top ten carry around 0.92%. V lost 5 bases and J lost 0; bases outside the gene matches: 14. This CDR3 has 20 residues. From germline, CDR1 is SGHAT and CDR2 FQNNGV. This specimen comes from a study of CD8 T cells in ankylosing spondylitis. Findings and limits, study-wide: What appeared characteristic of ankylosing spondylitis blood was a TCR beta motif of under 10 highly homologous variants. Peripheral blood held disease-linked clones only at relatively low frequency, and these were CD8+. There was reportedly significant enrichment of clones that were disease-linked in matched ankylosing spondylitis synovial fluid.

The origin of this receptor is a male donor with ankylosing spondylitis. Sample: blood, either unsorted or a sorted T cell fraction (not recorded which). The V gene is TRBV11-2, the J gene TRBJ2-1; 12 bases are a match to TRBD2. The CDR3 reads CASSQTSGRVGGYSYNEQFF. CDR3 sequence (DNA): TGTGCCAGCAGCCAGACTAGCGGGAGAGTGGGGGGGTACTCCTACAATGAGCAGTTCTTC.